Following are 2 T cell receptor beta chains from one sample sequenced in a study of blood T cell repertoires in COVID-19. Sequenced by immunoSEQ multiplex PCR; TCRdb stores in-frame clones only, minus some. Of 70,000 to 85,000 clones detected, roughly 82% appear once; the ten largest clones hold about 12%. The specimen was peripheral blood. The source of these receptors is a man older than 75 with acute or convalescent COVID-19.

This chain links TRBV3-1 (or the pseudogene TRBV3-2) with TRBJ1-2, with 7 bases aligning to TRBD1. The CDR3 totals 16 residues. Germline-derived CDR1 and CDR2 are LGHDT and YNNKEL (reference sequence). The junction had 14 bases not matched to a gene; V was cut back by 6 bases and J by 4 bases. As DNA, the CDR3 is TGTGCCAGCAGTCCTAAACCGGGACAGCTTCTCTATGGCTACACCTTC. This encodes CASSPKPGQLLYGYTF.

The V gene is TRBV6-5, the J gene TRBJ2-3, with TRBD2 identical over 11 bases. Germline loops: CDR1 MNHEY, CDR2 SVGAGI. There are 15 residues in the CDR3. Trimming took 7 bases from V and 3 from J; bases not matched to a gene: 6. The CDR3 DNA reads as TGTGCCAGCAAATTAGCGGGGGGGCTTACAGATACGCAGTATTTT. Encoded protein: CASKLAGGLTDTQYF.